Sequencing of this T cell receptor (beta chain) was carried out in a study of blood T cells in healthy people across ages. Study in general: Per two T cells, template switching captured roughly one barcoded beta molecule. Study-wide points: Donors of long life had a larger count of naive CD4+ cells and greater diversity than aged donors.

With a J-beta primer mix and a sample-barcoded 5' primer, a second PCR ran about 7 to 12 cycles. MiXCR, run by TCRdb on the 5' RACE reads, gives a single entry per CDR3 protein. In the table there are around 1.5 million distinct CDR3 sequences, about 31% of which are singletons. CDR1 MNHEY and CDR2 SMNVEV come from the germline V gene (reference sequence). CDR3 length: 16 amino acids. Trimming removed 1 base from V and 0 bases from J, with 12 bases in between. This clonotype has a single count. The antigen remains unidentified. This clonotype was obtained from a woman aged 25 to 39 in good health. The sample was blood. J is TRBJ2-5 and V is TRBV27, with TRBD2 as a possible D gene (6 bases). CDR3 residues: CASSLLAGSDQETQYF. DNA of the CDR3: TGTGCCAGCAGTTTATTGGCGGGATCCGACCAAGAGACCCAGTACTTC.